This TCR beta chain was sequenced in a study of cytomegalovirus exposure and HLA in healthy donors. With 60 Vbeta and 13 Jbeta primers, the PCR was carried out. Using immunoSEQ multiplex PCR, the repertoire was profiled, and TCRdb retains in-frame clones only, with some absent. The repertoire holds 40,000 to 50,000 clones, with around three quarters as singletons. V was trimmed by 0 bases and J by 4 bases, leaving 10 bases between them. Germline loops: CDR1 SGHRS, CDR2 YFSETQ. CDR3 length equals 15 residues. This chain uses TRBV5-1 with TRBJ2-2; a weak D match, TRBD1 (7 bases). Sequencing input: PBMCs. The receptor was isolated from a young man in good health and CMV-seronegative. For the CDR3, the DNA is TGCGCCAGCAGCTTGGCTCAGGGGGGCACCGGGGAGCTGTTTTTT. It translates to CASSLAQGGTGELFF.